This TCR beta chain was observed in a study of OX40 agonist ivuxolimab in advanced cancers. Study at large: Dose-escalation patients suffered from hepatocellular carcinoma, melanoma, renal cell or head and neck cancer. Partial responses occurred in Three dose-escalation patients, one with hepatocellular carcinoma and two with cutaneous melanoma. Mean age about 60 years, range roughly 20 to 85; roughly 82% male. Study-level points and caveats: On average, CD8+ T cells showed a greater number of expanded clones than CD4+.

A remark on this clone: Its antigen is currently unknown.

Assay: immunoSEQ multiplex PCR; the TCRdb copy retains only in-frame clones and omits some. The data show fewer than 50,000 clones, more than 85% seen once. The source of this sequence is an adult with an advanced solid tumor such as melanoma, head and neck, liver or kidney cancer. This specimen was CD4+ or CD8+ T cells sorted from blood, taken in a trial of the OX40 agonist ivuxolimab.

The CDR3 sequence: CASSLDSLQQFF. CDR3 in DNA: TGTGCCAGCAGCTTAGACAGCCTCCAACAGTTCTTC. The J gene is TRBJ2-1, the V gene TRBV7-8; D is unresolved. The V gene lost 1 base and the J gene lost 13 bases, with 11 bases spanning the gap. The CDR3 consists of 12 residues. The V gene's germline CDR1 is SGHVS and CDR2 FQNEAQ.